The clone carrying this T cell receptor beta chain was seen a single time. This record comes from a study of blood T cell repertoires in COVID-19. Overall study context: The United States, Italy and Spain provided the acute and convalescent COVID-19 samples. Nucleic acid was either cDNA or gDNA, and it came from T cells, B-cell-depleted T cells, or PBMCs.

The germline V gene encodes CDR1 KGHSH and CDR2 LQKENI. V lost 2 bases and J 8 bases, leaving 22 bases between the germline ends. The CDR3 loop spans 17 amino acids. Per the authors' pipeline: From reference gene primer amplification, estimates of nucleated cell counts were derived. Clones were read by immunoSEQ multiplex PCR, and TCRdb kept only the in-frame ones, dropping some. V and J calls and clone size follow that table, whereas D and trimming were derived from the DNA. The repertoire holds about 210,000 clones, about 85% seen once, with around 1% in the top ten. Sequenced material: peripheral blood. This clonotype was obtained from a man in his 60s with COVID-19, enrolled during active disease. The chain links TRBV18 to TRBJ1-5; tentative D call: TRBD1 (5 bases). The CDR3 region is CASSPVAQGKFSEPQHF. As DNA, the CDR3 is TGTGCCAGCTCACCAGTCGCGCAGGGCAAGTTTAGTGAGCCCCAGCATTTT.